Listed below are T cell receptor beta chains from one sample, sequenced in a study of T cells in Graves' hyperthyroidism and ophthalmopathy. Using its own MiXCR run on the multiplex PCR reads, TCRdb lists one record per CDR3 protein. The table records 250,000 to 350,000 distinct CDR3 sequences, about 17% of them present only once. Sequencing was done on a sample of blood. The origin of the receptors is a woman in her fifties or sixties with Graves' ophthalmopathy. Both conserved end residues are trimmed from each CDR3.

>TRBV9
ASSVVDREIEQY
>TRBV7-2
ASGQNRGSDGYT
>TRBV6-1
ASKRTGKDGYT
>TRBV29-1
SVEREPGANVLT
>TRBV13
ASSLAASGTDTQY
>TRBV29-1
SVGRGSSYEQY
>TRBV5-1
ASSLGRSRGTDTQY
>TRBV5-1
ASSSPDSSGANVLT
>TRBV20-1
SARGTSGPVGETQY
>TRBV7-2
ASSLGSAGSNEQY
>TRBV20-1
SARDPGGYEQY
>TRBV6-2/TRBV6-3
ASIQGSGNTIY
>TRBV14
ASSPGTVTTREVETQY
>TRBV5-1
ASSLGFQNNSPLH
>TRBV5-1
ASRRDDNSPLH
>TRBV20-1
SANGGLAGVSGELF
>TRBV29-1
SVGQGSPWDTGELF
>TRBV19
ASTSGTAKTSGNTIY
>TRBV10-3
AISLSTGDYGYT
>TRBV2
ASTFPPGQGATQY
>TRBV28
ASSVGTGGEKLF
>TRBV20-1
SALLIVPGQGRSPLH
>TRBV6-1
ASSYRKGNEQF
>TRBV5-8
AGREDWDEKLF
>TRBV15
ATSRDLANYGYT
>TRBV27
ASSHRGLETQY
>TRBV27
ATGWRDEQF
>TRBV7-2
ASSSEIWSQPQH
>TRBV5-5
ASQATGNTEAF
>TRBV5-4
ASTDRSRSGERY
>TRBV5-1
ASSYRDRGNSPLH
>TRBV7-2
ASRMRGTGVTGELF
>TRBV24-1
ATSDPGQHTGELF
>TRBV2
ASKTSVTAYEQY
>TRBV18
ASSPGRTGSQETQY
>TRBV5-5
ASSLVGQGNTEAF
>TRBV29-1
SYERERGYEQY
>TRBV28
ASKGQPDEKLF
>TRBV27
ASRPRGTPTYEQY
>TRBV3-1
ASSLGQYGYT
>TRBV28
ASSLRGLAGFDEQF
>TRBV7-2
ASSFLNTEAF
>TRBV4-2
ASSQAVLAGNTGELF
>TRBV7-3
ASSSAGGFQETQY
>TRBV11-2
ASSRQGALAQY
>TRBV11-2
ASSPRSVKNIQY
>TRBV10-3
AISELNRAGYT
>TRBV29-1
SVGTQGAVTEAF
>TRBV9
ASSVGGRSYEQY
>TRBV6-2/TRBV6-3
ACNRGTEAF
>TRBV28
ASSFDDRNQPQH
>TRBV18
ASSRRQDSNQPQH
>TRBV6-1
ASSQEANTEAF
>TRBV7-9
ASSSDRESNTGELF